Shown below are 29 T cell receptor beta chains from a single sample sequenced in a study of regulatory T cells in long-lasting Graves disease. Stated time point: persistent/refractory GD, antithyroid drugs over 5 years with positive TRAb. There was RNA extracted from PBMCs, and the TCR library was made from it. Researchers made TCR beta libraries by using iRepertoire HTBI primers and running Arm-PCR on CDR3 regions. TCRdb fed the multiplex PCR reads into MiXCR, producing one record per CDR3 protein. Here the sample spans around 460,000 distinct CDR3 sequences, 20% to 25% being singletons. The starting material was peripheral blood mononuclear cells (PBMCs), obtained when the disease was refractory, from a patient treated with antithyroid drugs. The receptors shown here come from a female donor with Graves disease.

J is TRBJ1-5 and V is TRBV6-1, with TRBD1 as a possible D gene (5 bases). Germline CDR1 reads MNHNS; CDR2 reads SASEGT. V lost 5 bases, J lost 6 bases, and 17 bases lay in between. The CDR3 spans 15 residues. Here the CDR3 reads CASSTRDGGSQPQHF. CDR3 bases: TGTGCCAGCAGTACTAGAGACGGGGGAAGTCAGCCCCAGCATTTT.

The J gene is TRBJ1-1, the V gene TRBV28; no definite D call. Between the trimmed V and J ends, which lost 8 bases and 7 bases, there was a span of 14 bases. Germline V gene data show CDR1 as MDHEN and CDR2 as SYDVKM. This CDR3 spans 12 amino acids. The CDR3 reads CASSKSWIEAFF. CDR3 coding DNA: TGTGCCAGCTCGAAGAGTTGGATTGAAGCTTTCTTT.

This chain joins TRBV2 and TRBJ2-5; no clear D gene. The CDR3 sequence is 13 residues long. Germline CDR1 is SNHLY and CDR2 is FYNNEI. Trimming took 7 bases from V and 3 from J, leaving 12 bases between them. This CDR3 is CASIKEPEETQYF. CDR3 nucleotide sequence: TGTGCCAGCATTAAGGAGCCCGAAGAGACCCAGTACTTC. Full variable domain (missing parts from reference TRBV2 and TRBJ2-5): EPEVTQTPSHQVTQMGQEVILRCVPISNHLYFYWYRQILGQKVEFLVSFYNNEISEKSEIFDDQFSVERPDGSNFTLKIRSTKLEDSAMYFCASIKEPEETQYFGPGTRLLVL.

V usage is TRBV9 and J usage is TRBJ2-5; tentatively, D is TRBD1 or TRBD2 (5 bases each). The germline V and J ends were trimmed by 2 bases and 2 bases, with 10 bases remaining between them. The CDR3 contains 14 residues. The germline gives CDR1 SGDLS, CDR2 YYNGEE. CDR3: CASSVHWGQETQYF. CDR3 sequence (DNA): TGTGCCAGCAGCGTTCATTGGGGGCAAGAGACCCAGTACTTC.

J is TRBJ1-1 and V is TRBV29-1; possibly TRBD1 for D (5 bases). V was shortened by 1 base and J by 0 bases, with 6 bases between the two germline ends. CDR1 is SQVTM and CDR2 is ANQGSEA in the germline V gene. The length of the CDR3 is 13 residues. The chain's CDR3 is CSVEATVNTEAFF. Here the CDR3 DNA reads TGCAGCGTTGAAGCGACAGTGAACACTGAAGCTTTCTTT. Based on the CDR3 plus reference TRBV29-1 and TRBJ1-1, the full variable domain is SAVISQKPSRDICQRGTSLTIQCQVDSQVTMMFWYRQQPGQSLTLIATANQGSEATYESGFVIDKFPISRPNLTFSTLTVSNMSPEDSSIYLCSVEATVNTEAFFGQGTRLTVV.

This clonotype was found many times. The CDR3 sequence is CASTDRNEKLFF. For the CDR3, the DNA is TGTGCCAGCACTGACAGAAATGAAAAACTGTTTTTT. V and J are TRBV27 and TRBJ1-4; D is perhaps TRBD1 (5 bases). Looked up from germline, CDR1 is MNHEY and CDR2 is SMNVEV (reference sequence). This CDR3 spans 12 amino acids. V lost 7 bases to trimming and J lost 5 bases, with 8 bases between them.

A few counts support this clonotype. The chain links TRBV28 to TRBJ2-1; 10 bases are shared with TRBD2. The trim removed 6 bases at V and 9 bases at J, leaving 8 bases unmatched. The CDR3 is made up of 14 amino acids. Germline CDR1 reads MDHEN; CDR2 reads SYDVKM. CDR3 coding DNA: TGTGCCAGCAGCCTAGCGGGAGAGGGGGTTGAGCAGTTCTTC. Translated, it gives CASSLAGEGVEQFF.

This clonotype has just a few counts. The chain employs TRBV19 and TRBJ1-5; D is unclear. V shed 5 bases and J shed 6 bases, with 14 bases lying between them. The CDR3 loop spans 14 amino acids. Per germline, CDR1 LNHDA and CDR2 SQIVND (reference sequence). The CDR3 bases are TGTGCCAGTAGTGGGCAGGAGGGCAGTCAGCCCCAGCATTTT. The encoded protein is CASSGQEGSQPQHF.

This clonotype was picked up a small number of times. The CDR3 DNA reads TGTGCCAGCAGTCCACAGGGGGCTACGACTGAAGCTTTCTTT. This codes for CASSPQGATTEAFF. The genes are TRBV28 and TRBJ1-1; 9 nucleotides align to TRBD1. Germline CDR1 MDHEN, CDR2 SYDVKM. The CDR3 totals 14 residues. The V segment lost 5 bases and the J segment 5 bases; nucleotides outside the gene matches: 6.

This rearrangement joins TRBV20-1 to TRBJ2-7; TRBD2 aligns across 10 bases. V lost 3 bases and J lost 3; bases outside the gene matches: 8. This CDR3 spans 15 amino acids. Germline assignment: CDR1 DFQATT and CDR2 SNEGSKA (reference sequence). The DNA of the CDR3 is TGCAGTGCTAGTCCCTCTAGCGGGAGTATCTACGAGCAGTACTTC. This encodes CSASPSSGSIYEQYF.

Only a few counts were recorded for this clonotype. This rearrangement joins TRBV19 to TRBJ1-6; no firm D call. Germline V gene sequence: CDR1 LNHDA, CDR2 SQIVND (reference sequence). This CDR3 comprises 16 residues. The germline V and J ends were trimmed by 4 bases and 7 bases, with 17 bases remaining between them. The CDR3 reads CASSTETVSANSPLHF. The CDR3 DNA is TGTGCCAGTAGTACCGAAACAGTTTCCGCCAATTCACCCCTCCACTTT.

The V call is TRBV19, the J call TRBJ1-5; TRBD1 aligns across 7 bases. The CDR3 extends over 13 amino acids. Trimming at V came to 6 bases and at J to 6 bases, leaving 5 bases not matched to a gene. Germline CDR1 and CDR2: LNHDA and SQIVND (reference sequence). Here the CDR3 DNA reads TGTGCCAGTAGACAGGGGTTCAGTCAGCCCCAGCATTTT. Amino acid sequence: CASRQGFSQPQHF.

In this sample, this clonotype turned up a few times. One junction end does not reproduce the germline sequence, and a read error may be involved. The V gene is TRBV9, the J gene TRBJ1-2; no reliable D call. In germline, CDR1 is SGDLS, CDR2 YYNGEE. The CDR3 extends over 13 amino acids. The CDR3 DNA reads TGTGCCAGCAGCGCTAGTAAGGGCTATGGCTGCACCTTC. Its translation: CASSASKGYGCTF.

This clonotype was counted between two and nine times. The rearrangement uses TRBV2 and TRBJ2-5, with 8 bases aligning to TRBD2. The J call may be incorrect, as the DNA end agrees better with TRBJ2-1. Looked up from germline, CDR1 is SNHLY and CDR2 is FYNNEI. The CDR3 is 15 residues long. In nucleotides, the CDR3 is TGTGCCAGCAGGACTAGCGCGTCGCCAGGGACTGAGCAGTTCTTC. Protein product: CASRTSASPGTEQFF.

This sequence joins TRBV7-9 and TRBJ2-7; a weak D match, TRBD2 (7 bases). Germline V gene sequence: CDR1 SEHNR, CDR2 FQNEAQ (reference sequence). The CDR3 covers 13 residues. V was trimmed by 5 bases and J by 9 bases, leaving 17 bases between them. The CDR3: CASSQGTTTGQYF. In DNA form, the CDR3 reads TGTGCCAGCAGCCAGGGGACTACTACGGGGCAGTACTTC.

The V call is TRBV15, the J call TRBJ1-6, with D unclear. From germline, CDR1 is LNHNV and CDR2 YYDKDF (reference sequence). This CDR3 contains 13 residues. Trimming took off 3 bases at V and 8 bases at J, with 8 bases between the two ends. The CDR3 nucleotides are TGTGCCACCAGCAGCACGCGTGATTCACCCCTCCACTTT. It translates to CATSSTRDSPLHF.

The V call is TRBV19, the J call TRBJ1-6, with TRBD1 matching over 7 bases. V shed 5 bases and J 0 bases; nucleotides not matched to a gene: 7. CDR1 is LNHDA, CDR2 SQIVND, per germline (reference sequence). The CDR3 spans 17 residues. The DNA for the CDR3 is TGTGCCAGTAGTGAGGGGACAGCGAGCTCCTATAATTCACCCCTCCACTTT. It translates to CASSEGTASSYNSPLHF.

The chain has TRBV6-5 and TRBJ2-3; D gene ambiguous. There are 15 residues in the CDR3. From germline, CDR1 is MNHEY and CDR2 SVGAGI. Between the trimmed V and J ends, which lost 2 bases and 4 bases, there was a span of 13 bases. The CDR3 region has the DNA TGTGCCAGCAGTTACCGAGTAAGCCCCCCAGATACGCAGTATTTT. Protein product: CASSYRVSPPDTQYF.

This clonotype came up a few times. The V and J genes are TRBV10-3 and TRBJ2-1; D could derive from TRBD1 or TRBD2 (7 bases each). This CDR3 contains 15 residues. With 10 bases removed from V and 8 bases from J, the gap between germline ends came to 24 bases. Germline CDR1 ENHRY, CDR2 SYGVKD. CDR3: CATIRQGGGLDEQFF. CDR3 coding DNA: TGTGCCACCATTCGACAGGGCGGGGGTCTCGATGAGCAGTTCTTC.

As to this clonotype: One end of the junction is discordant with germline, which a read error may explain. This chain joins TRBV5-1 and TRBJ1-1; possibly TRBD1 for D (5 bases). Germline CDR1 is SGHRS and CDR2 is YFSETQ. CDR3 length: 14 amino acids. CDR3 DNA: TGCGCCAGCAGCTCACAGGAGGTGAACACTAAAGCTTTCTTT. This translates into CASSSQEVNTKAFF.

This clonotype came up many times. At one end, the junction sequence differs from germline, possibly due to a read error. The CDR3 reads CASSSAGTGISPLHF. The CDR3 nucleotides are TGTGCCAGCAGCTCCGCCGGGACAGGGATTTCACCTCTCCACTTT. The chain couples TRBV2 to TRBJ1-6; 9 bases are shared with TRBD1. The CDR3 extends over 15 amino acids. In germline, CDR1 is SNHLY, CDR2 FYNNEI.

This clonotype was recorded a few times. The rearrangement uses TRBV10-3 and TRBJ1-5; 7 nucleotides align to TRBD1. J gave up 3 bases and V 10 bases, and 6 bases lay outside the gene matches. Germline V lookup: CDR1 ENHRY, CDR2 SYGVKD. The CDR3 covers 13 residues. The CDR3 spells CATAGTVNQPQHF. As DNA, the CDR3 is TGTGCCACCGCCGGGACAGTCAATCAGCCCCAGCATTTT.

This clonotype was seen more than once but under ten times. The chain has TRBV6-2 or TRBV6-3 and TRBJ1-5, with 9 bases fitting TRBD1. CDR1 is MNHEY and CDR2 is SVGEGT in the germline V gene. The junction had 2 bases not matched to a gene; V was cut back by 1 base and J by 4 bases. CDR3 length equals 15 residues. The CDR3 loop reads CASSYLGQGNQPQHF. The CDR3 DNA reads TGTGCCAGCAGTTACTTGGGACAGGGTAATCAGCCCCAGCATTTT.

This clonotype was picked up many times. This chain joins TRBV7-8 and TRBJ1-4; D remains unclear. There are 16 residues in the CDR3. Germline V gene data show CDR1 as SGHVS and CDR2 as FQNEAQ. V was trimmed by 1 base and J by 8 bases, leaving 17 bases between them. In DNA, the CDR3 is TGTGCCAGCAGCTTAGTTGGTCGGGGAAGGAGGGAAAAACTGTTTTTT. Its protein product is CASSLVGRGRREKLFF.

In DNA, the CDR3 is TGCAGTGCTAGGGACGGGACAGGGGTCTACGAGCAGTACTTC. Amino acids: CSARDGTGVYEQYF. The J gene is TRBJ2-7, the V gene TRBV20-1; 10 nucleotides match TRBD1. The trim removed 3 bases at V and 3 bases at J, leaving 5 bases unmatched. Germline lookup yields CDR1 DFQATT and CDR2 SNEGSKA (reference sequence). This CDR3 has 14 amino acids.

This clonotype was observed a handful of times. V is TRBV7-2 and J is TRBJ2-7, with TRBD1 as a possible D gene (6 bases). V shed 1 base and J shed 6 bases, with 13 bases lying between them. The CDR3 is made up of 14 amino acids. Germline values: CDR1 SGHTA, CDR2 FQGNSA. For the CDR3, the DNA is TGTGCCAGCAGCTTAGGACCCAGGGGCCCCGAGCAGTACTTC. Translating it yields CASSLGPRGPEQYF.

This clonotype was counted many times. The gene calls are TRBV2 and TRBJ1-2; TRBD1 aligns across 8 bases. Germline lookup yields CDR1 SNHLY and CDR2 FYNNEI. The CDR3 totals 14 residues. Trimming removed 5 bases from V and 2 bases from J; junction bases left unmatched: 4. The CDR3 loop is CASSRQGANYGYTF. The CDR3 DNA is TGTGCCAGCAGTCGCCAGGGGGCCAACTATGGCTACACCTTC. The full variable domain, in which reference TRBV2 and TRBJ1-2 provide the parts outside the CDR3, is EPEVTQTPSHQVTQMGQEVILRCVPISNHLYFYWYRQILGQKVEFLVSFYNNEISEKSEIFDDQFSVERPDGSNFTLKIRSTKLEDSAMYFCASSRQGANYGYTFGSGTRLTVV.

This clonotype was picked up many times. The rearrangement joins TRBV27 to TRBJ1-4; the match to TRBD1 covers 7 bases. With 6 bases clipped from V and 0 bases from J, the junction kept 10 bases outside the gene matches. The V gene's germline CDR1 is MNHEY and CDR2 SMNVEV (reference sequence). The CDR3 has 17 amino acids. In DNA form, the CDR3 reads TGTGCCAGCAGACGACAGGGAACTGGGGCAACTAATGAAAAACTGTTTTTT. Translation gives CASRRQGTGATNEKLFF.

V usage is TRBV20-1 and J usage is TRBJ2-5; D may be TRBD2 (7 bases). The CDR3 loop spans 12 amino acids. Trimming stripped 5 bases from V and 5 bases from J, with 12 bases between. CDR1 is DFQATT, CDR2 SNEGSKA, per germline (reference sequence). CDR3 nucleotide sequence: TGCAGTGCTCGGAGGGGGGGGGAGACCCAGTACTTC. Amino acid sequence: CSARRGGETQYF.